This T cell receptor (beta chain) was sequenced during a study of blood T cell repertoires in COVID-19. Study-wide background: Sources were T cells, B-cell-depleted T cells, or PBMCs; the material itself was cDNA or gDNA.

In terms of age and location, participants ranged from about 18 to 100 years and lived in about 25 US areas. Data came from immunoSEQ multiplex PCR; TCRdb stores just in-frame clones and leaves some out. Counted here are some 320,000 clones, 75% to 90% occurring once; the ten biggest clones make up roughly 5%. The CDR3 contains 16 residues. Germline V lookup: CDR1 SGHTA, CDR2 FQGNSA. Losses at the gene ends were 4 bases for V and 2 bases for J; bases not matched to a gene: 7. The chain recombines TRBV7-2 with TRBJ2-2; 7 nucleotides line up with TRBD1. Sequencing was performed on PBMCs or T cells enriched from blood (not recorded which). The TCR was taken from a man in his 60s who had recovered from COVID-19. The CDR3 loop is CASSSQGTVNTGELFF. The CDR3 region has the DNA TGTGCCAGCAGCTCGCAGGGGACAGTCAACACCGGGGAGCTGTTTTTT.